This entry lists 10 T cell receptor beta chains sequenced from one sample in a study of vaccination effects on CD4 cells after COVID-19. Data came from immunoSEQ multiplex PCR; TCRdb stores just in-frame clones and leaves some out. The sample consists of roughly 50,000 clones, 67% of them appearing once. These receptors' targets are unknown. Following 10 days of culture, CD4+ T cells were isolated. Sequenced material: CD4+ T cells from PBMCs cultured without peptide, taken before COVID-19 vaccination. Receptors originate from a human donor who received a COVID-19 vaccine.

The chain joins TRBV5-1 to TRBJ2-2; 11 bases map to TRBD2. Germline CDR1 SGHRS, CDR2 YFSETQ. The CDR3 consists of 17 residues. The V segment lost 3 bases and the J segment 4 bases; nucleotides outside the gene matches: 8. DNA of the CDR3: TGCGCCAGCAGCTATGGGACTAGCGGAAGGGTCACCGGGGAGCTGTTTTTT. It codes for CASSYGTSGRVTGELFF. The variable domain in full, completed from reference TRBV5-1 and TRBJ2-2, reads KAGVTQTPRYLIKTRGQQVTLSCSPISGHRSVSWYQQTPGQGLQFLFEYFSETQRNKGNFPGRFSGRQFSNSRSEMNVSTLELGDSALYLCASSYGTSGRVTGELFFGEGSRLTVL.

This sequence joins TRBV5-5 and TRBJ1-2; D not resolved. CDR1 and CDR2 (germline): SGHKS, YYEKEE (reference sequence). Trimming removed 2 bases at V and 2 bases at J, with 10 bases between. The CDR3 extends over 14 amino acids. This CDR3 reads CASSFTDPNYGYTF. The CDR3 nucleotides read TGTGCCAGCAGCTTTACGGATCCGAACTATGGCTACACCTTC. Drawing the rest from reference TRBV5-5 and TRBJ1-2, the complete variable domain is DAGVTQSPTHLIKTRGQQVTLRCSPISGHKSVSWYQQVLGQGPQFIFQYYEKEERGRGNFPDRFSARQFPNYSSELNVNALLLGDSALYLCASSFTDPNYGYTFGSGTRLTVV.

This chain connects TRBV5-1 to TRBJ2-3; 11 positions match TRBD2. CDR1 SGHRS and CDR2 YFSETQ come from the germline V gene. The V segment lost 2 bases and the J segment 2 bases; nucleotides outside the gene matches: 4. This CDR3 is 16 amino acids long. CDR3 sequence: CASSFSGRAITDTQYF. CDR3 DNA: TGCGCCAGCAGCTTTAGCGGGAGGGCGATCACAGATACGCAGTATTTT.

This clone was counted only a few times. This chain joins TRBV6-2 or TRBV6-3 and TRBJ1-2, with D possibly matching TRBD1 (5 bases). CDR3 size: 18 residues. The germline V gene encodes CDR1 MNHEY and CDR2 SVGEGT. V lost 4 bases and J lost 3, with 24 bases in between. Here the CDR3 reads CASSSPRAIGVDYYGYTF. The DNA of the CDR3 is TGTGCCAGCAGTTCCCCCCGCGCCATAGGGGTCGACTACTATGGCTACACCTTC.

The chain carries TRBV12-5 and TRBJ1-6; D possibly corresponds to TRBD1 (5 bases). This CDR3 contains 12 residues. The V end lost 6 bases, the J end lost 10 bases, and 10 bases lay between the germline ends. Germline V gives CDR1 LGHNT, CDR2 FRNRAP. CDR3 protein: CASGRGGSPLHF. The CDR3 coding sequence is TGTGCTAGTGGCCGCGGGGGGTCACCCCTCCACTTT.

The V gene is TRBV27, the J gene TRBJ2-3; TRBD2 matches at 10 bases. This CDR3 spans 16 amino acids. Germline CDR1 MNHEY, CDR2 SMNVEV (reference sequence). V gave up 3 bases and J gave up 2 bases; unmatched junction bases: 5. CDR3 amino acids: CASSFDSGRATDTQYF. The CDR3 DNA reads as TGTGCCAGCAGTTTCGACAGCGGGAGGGCCACAGATACGCAGTATTTT.

The rearrangement joins TRBV6-2 or TRBV6-3 to TRBJ2-5; D assignment may be TRBD1 or TRBD2 (8 bases each). V was pared by 2 bases and J by 5 bases, with 15 bases between. The CDR3 sequence is 15 residues long. Germline CDR1 and CDR2: MNHEY and SVGEGT. This CDR3 is CASSYGQGLGETQYF. CDR3 nucleotides: TGTGCCAGCAGTTACGGACAGGGACTAGGGGAGACCCAGTACTTC.

J is TRBJ1-5 and V is TRBV15; TRBD1 might be the D (6 bases). The V gene's germline CDR1 is LNHNV and CDR2 YYDKDF (reference sequence). CDR3 size: 15 residues. Deletions cut 0 bases from V and 6 bases from J, with 12 bases between. CDR3 in amino acids: CATSRDAGESQPQHF. The CDR3 nucleotides are TGTGCCACCAGCAGAGACGCAGGGGAAAGTCAGCCCCAGCATTTT.

The chain carries TRBV27 and TRBJ1-1; D is possibly TRBD1 (5 bases). Germline CDR1 and CDR2: MNHEY and SMNVEV (reference sequence). This CDR3 has 14 amino acids. V dropped 2 bases and J dropped 0 bases, with 7 bases sitting between them. CDR3 sequence reads: CASSLGGVNTEAFF. In DNA form, the CDR3 reads TGTGCCAGCAGTTTAGGGGGGGTGAACACTGAAGCTTTCTTT.

The rearrangement links TRBV20-1 to TRBJ1-2, with D uncertain. Looked up from germline, CDR1 is DFQATT and CDR2 is SNEGSKA (reference sequence). Trimming took off 4 bases at V and 7 bases at J, with 10 bases between the two ends. CDR3 length: 11 amino acids. CDR3 DNA: TGCAGTGCTACTGTCCTACTTGGCTACACCTTC. Protein product: CSATVLLGYTF.